The 21 T cell receptor beta chains below come from one sample, sequenced in a study of esophageal squamous cell carcinoma under preoperative chemotherapy. Time point here: before preoperative PTX-NDP chemotherapy. TCRdb recomputed calls from the PCR reads with MiXCR, one row per CDR3 protein. The top ten hold around 28% of the sample, which has 15,000 or so distinct CDR3 sequences, approximately 48% seen once. Sampling took place from a patient given preoperative chemotherapy. All receptors derive from a human donor with esophageal squamous cell carcinoma. The donor label of this sample is uncertain.

Remarks on this clonotype: A read error may be the cause here, since a much bigger clone is one base away. The gene calls are TRBV7-3 and TRBJ2-1; D not certain. Germline V gene data show CDR1 as SGHTA and CDR2 as FQGTGA. The CDR3 is made up of 13 amino acids. Trimming stripped 5 bases from V and 13 bases from J, with 18 bases between. Here the CDR3 DNA reads TGTGCCAGCAGCCGTTTAGTTGGAGAGACCCAGTTCTTC. It specifies CASSRLVGETQFF.

This clonotype was observed a handful of times. The CDR3 reads CASGLASSETQYF. CDR3 sequence (DNA): TGTGCCAGCGGACTAGCGAGTTCAGAGACCCAGTACTTC. This chain links TRBV7-9 with TRBJ2-1, with TRBD2 matching 9 bases. The DNA matches TRBJ2-5 better at its end, which makes the J call doubtful. This CDR3 has 13 amino acids. CDR1 and CDR2 from the germline V gene are SEHNR and FQNEAQ (reference sequence).

This clonotype was picked up one time. This rearrangement joins TRBV10-3 to TRBJ2-7; D is perhaps TRBD2 (5 bases). Germline CDR1 and CDR2: ENHRY and SYGVKD. The CDR3 loop spans 13 amino acids. The V end was cut by 2 bases, the J end by 6 bases, with 11 bases between. The CDR3 loop is CAISEQLGREQYF. CDR3 in DNA: TGTGCCATCAGTGAGCAACTAGGGCGCGAGCAGTACTTC.

The J gene is TRBJ2-2, the V gene TRBV7-2; tentative D call: TRBD1 (6 bases). The CDR3 is 16 amino acids. CDR1 SGHTA and CDR2 FQGNSA come from the germline V gene. The V end was cut by 4 bases, the J end by 7 bases, with 19 bases between. The CDR3 region has the DNA TGTGCCAGCAGCTCCTCGACAGGTCAGATAGTCGGGGAGCTGTTTTTT. Its translation: CASSSSTGQIVGELFF.

The J gene is TRBJ2-5, the V gene TRBV11-2; 8 bases match TRBD2. The V gene's germline CDR1 is SGHAT and CDR2 FQNNGV. This CDR3 contains 14 residues. The chain's CDR3 is CAGSGGRGHRGQYF. In DNA, the CDR3 is TGTGCGGGCAGCGGGGGCCGAGGGCACCGGGGCCAGTACTTC.

This clonotype was observed a few times. V usage is TRBV7-9 and J usage is TRBJ2-5; TRBD2 agrees at 11 bases. The J call could be wrong; TRBJ2-7 is a better fit for the DNA end. CDR3 length: 15 residues. Germline V gives CDR1 SEHNR, CDR2 FQNEAQ (reference sequence). The CDR3 here is CASSLLAGAKGEQYF. In DNA form, the CDR3 reads TGTGCCAGCAGCCTACTAGCGGGAGCTAAGGGCGAGCAGTACTTC.

The chain employs TRBV7-2 and TRBJ1-6; D is possibly TRBD1 (5 bases). The length of the CDR3 is 14 residues. The germline V and J ends were trimmed by 3 bases and 7 bases, with 10 bases remaining between them. Germline V lookup: CDR1 SGHTA, CDR2 FQGNSA. CDR3 residues: CASSFPTENSPLHF. CDR3 bases: TGTGCCAGCAGCTTCCCGACAGAAAATTCACCCCTCCACTTT.

There are many counts of this clonotype. The rearrangement uses TRBV7-2 and TRBJ2-7; D remains ambiguous. The CDR3 sequence is 14 residues long. CDR1 is SGHTA and CDR2 is FQGNSA in the germline V gene. V was clipped by 1 base and J by 2 bases, with 9 bases between them. The CDR3 region is CASSLEAVTYEQYF. The CDR3 bases are TGTGCCAGCAGCTTAGAGGCAGTTACCTACGAGCAGTACTTC.

This clonotype was detected many times. This chain joins TRBV7-8 and TRBJ2-3; 7 nucleotides match TRBD2. The V and J ends lost 2 bases and 2 bases, in that order; junction bases with no gene match: 4. Germline loops: CDR1 SGHVS, CDR2 FQNEAQ. The CDR3 has 15 amino acids. CDR3 region: CASSLHQRDTDTQYF. The CDR3 DNA follows: TGTGCCAGCAGCTTACACCAGCGGGACACAGATACGCAGTATTTT.

The chain has TRBV7-9 and TRBJ2-3; D call uncertain. Germline CDR1 SEHNR, CDR2 FQNEAQ (reference sequence). Between the trimmed V and J ends, which lost 5 bases and 0 bases, there was a span of 12 bases. The CDR3 length is 15 residues. The chain's CDR3 is CASSPVETSTDTQYF. The CDR3 DNA is TGTGCCAGCAGCCCCGTAGAAACTAGCACAGATACGCAGTATTTT.

The rearrangement uses TRBV7-3 and TRBJ2-1; 8 bases are a match to TRBD2. Germline lookup yields CDR1 SGHTA and CDR2 FQGTGA. Trimming at V came to 5 bases and at J to 12 bases, leaving 9 bases not matched to a gene. This CDR3 is 13 amino acids long. CDR3 sequence (DNA): TGTGCCAGCAGCCGTAGCGGGACGGCGGCGCAGTTCTTC. It specifies CASSRSGTAAQFF.

This clonotype occurred a few times. V gene TRBV12-3 or TRBV12-4 combines with J gene TRBJ2-1; D assignment may be TRBD1 or TRBD2 (7 bases each). V was pared by 4 bases and J by 7 bases, with 17 bases between. The CDR3 is 15 amino acids. The CDR3 coding sequence is TGTGCCAGCAGTTCGGGGGCCAGGGGGGGTAATGAGCAGTTCTTC. Its protein is CASSSGARGGNEQFF.

This clonotype was seen ten or more times. The chain combines TRBV4-1 with TRBJ2-7, with TRBD1 as a possible D gene (6 bases). The V end was cut by 5 bases, the J end by 2 bases, with 13 bases between. Germline CDR1 and CDR2: MGHRA and YSYEKL. There are 14 residues in the CDR3. CDR3 region: CASSSRDTTYEQYF. In nucleotides, the CDR3 is TGCGCCAGCAGCTCTCGGGACACTACCTACGAGCAGTACTTC.

The chain links TRBV4-2 to TRBJ1-2; D gene unclear. Germline CDR1 LGHNA, CDR2 YNFKEQ. The CDR3 covers 10 residues. With 5 bases removed from V and 4 bases from J, the gap between germline ends came to 2 bases. CDR3 sequence reads: CASSFYGYTF. For the CDR3, the DNA is TGTGCCAGCAGCTTCTATGGCTACACCTTC.

The genes are TRBV11-3 and TRBJ2-3, with D tentatively TRBD2 (7 bases). The end of the DNA is better explained by TRBJ2-7, so the J call may be wrong. Per the germline V gene, CDR1 is SGHNT and CDR2 is YENEEA. This CDR3 comprises 15 residues. In DNA, the CDR3 is TGTGCCAGCAGCCCGAGAGGGGGGGCACCAGATACGCAGTACTTC. It yields the protein CASSPRGGAPDTQYF.

This clonotype was counted between two and nine times. V is TRBV6-1 and J is TRBJ2-1, with D perhaps TRBD1 or TRBD2 (5 bases each). CDR3 length equals 11 residues. Germline values: CDR1 MNHNS, CDR2 SASEGT. V lost 8 bases and J 7 bases, leaving 9 bases between the germline ends. The CDR3 region is CASSWGNEQFF. CDR3 nucleotides: TGTGCCAGCTCGTGGGGGAATGAGCAGTTCTTC.

This clonotype appeared many times. This chain uses TRBV6-5 with TRBJ2-7, with D perhaps TRBD1 (6 bases). With 5 bases removed from V and 4 bases from J, the gap between germline ends came to 12 bases. Looked up from germline, CDR1 is MNHEY and CDR2 is SVGAGI. CDR3 length equals 13 residues. The CDR3 sequence: CASSRTEDYEQYF. The CDR3 DNA follows: TGTGCCAGCAGTAGGACAGAGGATTACGAGCAGTACTTC.

V gene TRBV7-2 combines with J gene TRBJ2-3; no clear D gene. This CDR3 is built from 15 residues. The V gene lost 2 bases and the J gene lost 2 bases, with 11 bases spanning the gap. The germline gives CDR1 SGHTA, CDR2 FQGNSA. The CDR3 reads CASSLWVQFTDTQYF. The CDR3 DNA reads as TGTGCCAGCAGCTTATGGGTACAGTTCACAGATACGCAGTATTTT.

About this clonotype: A clone one base away is much larger, so this may be a read error. J is TRBJ2-1 and V is TRBV7-8; TRBD1 might be the D (6 bases). CDR1 SGHVS and CDR2 FQNEAQ come from the germline V gene. The CDR3 is 15 amino acids. V was cut by 8 bases and J by 13 bases, with 27 bases left in between. Here the CDR3 reads CASRGTGTQQETQFF. For the CDR3, the DNA is TGTGCCAGCCGAGGAACCGGGACACAACAAGAGACCCAGTTCTTC. Combining the CDR3 with reference TRBV7-8 and TRBJ2-1 gives the whole variable domain GAGVSQSPRYKVAKRGQDVALRCDPISGHVSLFWYQQALGQGPEFLTYFQNEAQLDKSGLPSDRFFAERPEGSVSTLKIQRTQQEDSAVYLCASRGTGTQQETQFFGPGTRLTVL.

This CDR3 reads CASSFGAPTNTQYF. The CDR3 DNA is TGTGCCAGCAGCTTCGGCGCCCCCACAAATACGCAGTACTTC. The chain carries TRBV7-2 and TRBJ2-3, with D unclear. TRBJ2-7 matches the DNA end more closely, so the J call is doubtful. The CDR3 totals 14 residues. The germline gives CDR1 SGHTA, CDR2 FQGNSA.

This clonotype has ten or more counts. This chain joins TRBV19 and TRBJ2-5, with TRBD2 matching 14 bases. Germline CDR1 reads LNHDA; CDR2 reads SQIVND (reference sequence). The CDR3 is 16 amino acids. V shed 5 bases and J 11 bases; nucleotides not matched to a gene: 13. The CDR3 DNA sequence: TGTGCCAGTAGTGGACCGGGACTAGCGGGAGTTGGAGAGCAGTACTTC. Its translation is CASSGPGLAGVGEQYF.